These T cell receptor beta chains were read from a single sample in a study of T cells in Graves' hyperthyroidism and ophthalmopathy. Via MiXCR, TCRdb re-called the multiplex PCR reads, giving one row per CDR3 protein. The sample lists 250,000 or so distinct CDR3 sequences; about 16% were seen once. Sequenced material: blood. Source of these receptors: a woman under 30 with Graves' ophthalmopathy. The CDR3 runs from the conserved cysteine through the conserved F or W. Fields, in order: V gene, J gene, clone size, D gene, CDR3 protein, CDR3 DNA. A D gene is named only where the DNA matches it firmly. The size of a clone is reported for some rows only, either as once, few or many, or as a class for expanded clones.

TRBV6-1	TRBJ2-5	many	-	CASSEVVLGETQYF	TGTGCCAGCAGTGAAGTGGTGTTAGGTGAGACCCAGTACTTC
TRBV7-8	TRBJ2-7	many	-	CASSLGRRQKGYEQYF	TGTGCCAGCAGCTTAGGTAGGCGGCAGAAAGGCTACGAGCAGTACTTC
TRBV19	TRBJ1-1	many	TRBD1	CASTEQGESTEAFF	TGTGCCAGTACCGAACAGGGGGAAAGCACTGAAGCTTTCTTT
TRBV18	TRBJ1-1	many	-	CASSPRDYNTEAFF	TGTGCCAGCTCACCACGCGACTACAACACTGAAGCTTTCTTT
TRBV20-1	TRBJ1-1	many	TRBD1	CSALRDRPNTEAFF	TGCAGTGCTCTTCGGGACAGGCCGAACACTGAAGCTTTCTTT
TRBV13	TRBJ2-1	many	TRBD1	CASSGRTGEDEQFF	TGTGCCAGCAGCGGAAGGACAGGGGAAGATGAGCAGTTCTTC
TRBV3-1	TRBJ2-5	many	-	CASSQTSKVETQYF	TGTGCCAGCAGCCAAACGTCCAAGGTCGAGACCCAGTACTTC
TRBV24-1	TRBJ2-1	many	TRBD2	CATCGLAGYNEQFF	TGTGCCACATGCGGACTAGCGGGTTACAATGAGCAGTTCTTC
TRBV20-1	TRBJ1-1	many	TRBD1	CSPQWGQSGGAFF	TGCAGTCCACAATGGGGACAGTCTGGAGGGGCTTTCTTT
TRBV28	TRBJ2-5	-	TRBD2	CASSPSSGRKTQYF	TGTGCCAGCAGCCCTTCTAGCGGGAGGAAGACCCAGTACTTC
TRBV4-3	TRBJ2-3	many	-	CASSQAPADSTDTQYF	TGCGCCAGCAGCCAAGCCCCAGCGGATAGCACAGATACGCAGTATTTT
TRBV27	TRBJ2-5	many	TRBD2	CASRGRLAGGLETQYF	TGTGCCAGCAGGGGACGCCTAGCGGGGGGACTAGAGACCCAGTACTTC
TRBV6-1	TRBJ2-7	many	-	CASSEQATYEQYF	TGTGCCAGCAGTGAACAGGCAACCTACGAGCAGTACTTC
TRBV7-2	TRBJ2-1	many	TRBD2	CASSPQAGGSYNEQFF	TGTGCCAGCAGCCCCCAAGCGGGAGGGTCCTACAATGAGCAGTTCTTC
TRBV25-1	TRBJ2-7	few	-	CASSDGPYEQYF	TGTGCCAGCAGTGATGGGCCGTACGAGCAGTACTTC
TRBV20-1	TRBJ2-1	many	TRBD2	CSARTGLAGSYNEQFF	TGCAGTGCTAGAACAGGACTAGCGGGCTCCTACAATGAGCAGTTCTTC
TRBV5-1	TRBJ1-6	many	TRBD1	CASSLAGTGRSPLHF	TGCGCCAGCAGCTTGGCCGGGACAGGCAGGTCACCCCTCCACTTT
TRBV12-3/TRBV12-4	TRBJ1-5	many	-	CASSLSVGGYSNQPQHF	TGTGCCAGCAGTTTAAGTGTAGGGGGATATAGCAATCAGCCCCAGCATTTT
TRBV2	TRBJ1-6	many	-	CASSVNRAHSPLHF	TGTGCCAGCAGTGTCAACCGGGCACATTCACCCCTCCACTTT
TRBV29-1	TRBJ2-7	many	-	CSVGQEIPYEQYF	TGCAGCGTGGGGCAGGAGATCCCCTACGAGCAGTACTTC
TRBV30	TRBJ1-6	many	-	CAWSVWDIRPVHSPLHF	TGTGCCTGGAGTGTGTGGGACATCAGGCCAGTCCATTCACCCCTCCACTTT
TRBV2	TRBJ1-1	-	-	CASSLRRYTEAFF	TGTGCCAGCAGTCTCCGTCGGTACACTGAAGCTTTCTTT
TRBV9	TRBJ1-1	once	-	CASSVSGQQNTEAFF	TGTGCCAGCAGCGTGTCAGGACAGCAGAACACTGAAGCTTTCTTT
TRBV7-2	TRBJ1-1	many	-	CASSAYVGGMVTEAFF	TGTGCCAGCAGCGCGTACGTGGGGGGCATGGTTACTGAAGCTTTCTTT
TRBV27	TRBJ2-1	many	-	CASSPFSSGEQFF	TGTGCCAGCAGTCCCTTCTCCTCGGGAGAGCAGTTCTTC
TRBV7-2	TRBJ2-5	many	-	CASSLVPFRETQYF	TGTGCCAGCAGCTTAGTCCCCTTTCGGGAGACCCAGTACTTC
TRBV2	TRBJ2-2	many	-	CASSVRGGDTGELFF	TGTGCCAGCAGTGTGAGGGGGGGGGACACCGGGGAGCTGTTTTTT
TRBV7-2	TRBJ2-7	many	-	CASSPISSYEQYF	TGTGCCAGCAGCCCGATAAGCTCCTACGAGCAGTACTTC
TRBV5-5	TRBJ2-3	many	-	CASSADRLASDTQYF	TGTGCCAGCAGCGCAGACAGGCTAGCGTCGGATACGCAGTATTTT
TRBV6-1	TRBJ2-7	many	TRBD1	CASSLGQGDAYEQYF	TGTGCCAGCAGCCTTGGGCAGGGGGACGCCTACGAGCAGTACTTC
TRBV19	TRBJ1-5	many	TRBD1	CASSNRGRIFLPQHF	TGTGCCAGTAGTAACAGGGGACGGATATTTCTGCCCCAGCATTTT
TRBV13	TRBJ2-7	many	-	CASSLVGIYEQYF	TGTGCCAGCAGCTTAGTGGGCATCTACGAGCAGTACTTC
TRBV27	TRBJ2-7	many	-	CASSPRGHEQYF	TGTGCCAGCAGTCCCAGGGGCCACGAGCAGTACTTC
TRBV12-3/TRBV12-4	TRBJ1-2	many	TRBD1	CASTHHRGPDYGYTF	TGTGCCAGCACCCATCACAGGGGCCCCGACTATGGCTACACCTTC
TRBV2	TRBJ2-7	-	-	CASSPLVASLEQYF	TGTGCCAGCAGTCCCCTGGTAGCCTCGCTCGAGCAGTACTTC
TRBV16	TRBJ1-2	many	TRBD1	CASSSGTGGLGYTF	TGTGCCAGCAGCTCCGGGACAGGGGGATTGGGCTACACCTTC
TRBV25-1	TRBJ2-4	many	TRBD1	CASSDVRQGGDIQYF	TGTGCCAGCAGTGATGTGAGACAGGGTGGGGACATTCAGTACTTC
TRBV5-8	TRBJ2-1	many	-	CASSLSPVREQFF	TGTGCCAGCAGCTTGTCACCAGTCCGTGAGCAGTTCTTC
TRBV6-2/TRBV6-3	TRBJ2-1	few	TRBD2	CASSSGLAGTNEQFF	TGTGCCAGCAGTTCGGGACTAGCGGGAACCAATGAGCAGTTCTTC
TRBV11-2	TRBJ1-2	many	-	CASTLSNYGYTF	TGTGCTAGCACTCTCAGCAACTATGGCTACACCTTC
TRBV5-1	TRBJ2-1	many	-	CASSIQGREQFF	TGCGCCAGCAGCATACAGGGACGAGAGCAGTTCTTC
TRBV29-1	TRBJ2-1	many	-	CSASRDTNYHEQFF	TGCAGCGCCTCCCGGGACACAAACTACCATGAGCAGTTCTTC
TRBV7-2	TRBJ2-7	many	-	CASSLFRSYEQYF	TGTGCCAGCAGCTTATTTAGATCCTACGAGCAGTACTTC
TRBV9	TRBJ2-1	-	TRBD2	CASSVDLAGDNEQFF	TGTGCCAGCAGCGTAGATCTAGCGGGAGACAATGAGCAGTTCTTC
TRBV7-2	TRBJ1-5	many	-	CASSLALGGQPQHF	TGTGCCAGCAGCTTAGCCCTGGGAGGTCAGCCCCAGCATTTT
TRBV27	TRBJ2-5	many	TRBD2	CASSPSARGEETQYF	TGTGCCAGCAGTCCCTCCGCGCGGGGGGAAGAGACCCAGTACTTC
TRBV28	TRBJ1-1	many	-	CASSLGRATEAFF	TGTGCCAGCAGTTTGGGCAGGGCGACTGAAGCTTTCTTT
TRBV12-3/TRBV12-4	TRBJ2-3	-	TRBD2	CASQRPSGGTDTQYF	TGTGCCAGCCAGAGACCTAGCGGGGGCACAGATACGCAGTATTTT
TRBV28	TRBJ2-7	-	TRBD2	CASNPTVRTSGRAIGYEQYF	TGTGCCAGCAACCCAACGGTGAGGACTAGCGGGCGGGCCATCGGTTACGAGCAGTACTTC
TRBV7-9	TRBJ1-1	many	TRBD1	CASSFGQGSIDTEAFF	TGTGCCAGCAGCTTTGGACAGGGGTCAATCGACACTGAAGCTTTCTTT
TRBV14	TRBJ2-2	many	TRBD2	CASSHLAGDFGELFF	TGTGCCAGCAGCCATTTGGCGGGAGATTTCGGGGAGCTGTTTTTT
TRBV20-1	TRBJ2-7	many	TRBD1	CSANPGTGIEQYF	TGCAGTGCAAATCCCGGGACAGGGATCGAGCAGTACTTC
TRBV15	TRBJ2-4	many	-	CATSKEWSNAKNIQYF	TGTGCCACCAGCAAAGAGTGGAGCAATGCCAAAAACATTCAGTACTTC
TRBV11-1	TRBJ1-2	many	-	CASSSGPPYGYTF	TGTGCCAGCAGCTCCGGGCCACCCTATGGCTACACCTTC